Listed below are T cell receptor beta chains from one sample, sequenced in a study of CD8+ T cells in alopecia areata. The method was immunoSEQ multiplex PCR; TCRdb's version includes in-frame clones alone and lacks a portion of them. The sample has over 250,000 clones; roughly 63% are singletons. The specimen comprised CD4+ T cells sorted from blood, sampled around week 52, from a patient treated with tofacitinib. The receptors derive from a human donor with alopecia areata. The CDR3 runs from the conserved cysteine through the conserved F or W. Clone size is stated in some rows and not others, as once, few, many or a class when expanded.

v_gene	j_gene	abundance	CDR3aa
TRBV29-1	TRBJ2-6	NA	CSVGGTGAAGANVLTF
TRBV30	TRBJ1-1	NA	CAWSVRSREAFF
TRBV29-1	TRBJ1-1	once	CSASPQGNTEAFF
TRBV6-7	TRBJ2-1	few	CASSPTWYEQFF
TRBV7-9	TRBJ1-5	NA	CASSLSSQPQHF
TRBV7-9	TRBJ2-7	NA	CASSLTGYEQYF
TRBV4-1	TRBJ2-7	NA	CASSQGQGRHEQYF
TRBV4-1	TRBJ2-7	few	CASSQDIQAPLYEQYF
TRBV12-5	TRBJ1-2	NA	CASGTGQGSHGYTF
TRBV2	TRBJ2-3	few	CASSETGDTQYF
TRBV6-5	TRBJ2-7	few	CASSSPGRSYEQYF
TRBV7-3	TRBJ1-1	few	CASSLRAENTEAFF
TRBV29-1	TRBJ2-2	NA	CSGQGANTGELFF
TRBV29-1	TRBJ1-2	NA	CSVFTGTGTPSNYGYTF
TRBV13	TRBJ2-3	NA	CASSLGGTSTDTQYF
TRBV30	TRBJ2-2	NA	CAWRFDVAAGELFF
TRBV30	TRBJ2-7	NA	CAYRQGARMQYF
TRBV7-8	TRBJ2-2	NA	CASSSRLGAGELFF
TRBV30	TRBJ1-1	NA	CAWGRDRGSEAFF
TRBV19	TRBJ2-1	NA	CASSLAGGYNEQFF
TRBV7-9	TRBJ2-5	NA	CASSSFAGRGETQYF
TRBV18	TRBJ2-5	NA	CASSPDRGVSQYF
TRBV29-1	TRBJ2-1	NA	CSVEWGGQFF
TRBV4-1	TRBJ1-2	NA	CASSQPGRRNYGYTF
TRBV2	TRBJ2-3	NA	CASDRGHADTQYF
TRBV6-5	TRBJ2-7	NA	CASSYSATTYEQYF
TRBV6-1	TRBJ1-1	NA	CASSYKLNTEAFF
TRBV15	TRBJ2-1	NA	CATSRGLAGARGQQFF
TRBV19	TRBJ2-2	NA	CASTRNTGELFF
TRBV11-2	TRBJ2-3	NA	CASSSLGGGPGDTQYF
TRBV2	TRBJ2-7	NA	CASRLDRGTEQYF
TRBV6-5	TRBJ1-6	NA	CASSYQGTGVSPLHF
TRBV10-3	TRBJ1-2	NA	CAIGQGDGYTF
TRBV6-1	TRBJ2-1	NA	CASTFTVTPNEQFF
TRBV15	TRBJ1-4	NA	CATSRDSPRVGWSEKLFF
TRBV11-2	TRBJ2-5	NA	CASSLGLGETQYF
TRBV29-1	TRBJ1-2	few	CSAKRQGTGYTF
TRBV29-1	TRBJ1-2	NA	CSVQEGTTNYGYTF
TRBV30	TRBJ2-3	NA	CAWSVGDRSTDTQYF
TRBV27	TRBJ2-1	once	CASRPGQGWYEQFF
TRBV6-5	TRBJ2-5	NA	CASSYSRHTRDQYF
TRBV29-1	TRBJ2-5	NA	CSVDRPGLAVETQYF
TRBV30	TRBJ1-6	few	CAWRRTVHNSPLHF
TRBV25-1	TRBJ2-2	few	CASSGTGELFF